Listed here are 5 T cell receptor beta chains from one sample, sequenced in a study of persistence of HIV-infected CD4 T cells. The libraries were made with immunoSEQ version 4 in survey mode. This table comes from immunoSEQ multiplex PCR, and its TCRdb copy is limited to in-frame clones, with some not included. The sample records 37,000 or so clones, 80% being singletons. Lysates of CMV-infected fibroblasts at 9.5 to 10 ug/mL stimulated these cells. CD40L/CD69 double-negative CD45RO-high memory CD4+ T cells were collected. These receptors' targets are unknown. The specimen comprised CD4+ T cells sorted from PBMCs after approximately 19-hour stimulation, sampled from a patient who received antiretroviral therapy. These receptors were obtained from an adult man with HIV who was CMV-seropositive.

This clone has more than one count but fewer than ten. The CDR3 region is CASSLFGWEQYF. CDR3 nucleotide sequence: TGTGCCAGCAGCCTCTTCGGCTGGGAGCAGTACTTC. This chain links TRBV7-8 with TRBJ2-7; no clear D. Trimming removed 5 bases from V and 7 bases from J, with 12 bases in between. Germline CDR1 and CDR2: SGHVS and FQNEAQ. There are 12 residues in the CDR3.

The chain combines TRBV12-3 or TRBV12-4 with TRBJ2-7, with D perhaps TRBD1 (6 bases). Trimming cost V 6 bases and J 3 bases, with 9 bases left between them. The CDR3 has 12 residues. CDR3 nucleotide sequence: TGTGCCAGCAGCTACAGGGTCTACGAGCAGTACTTC. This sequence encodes CASSYRVYEQYF.

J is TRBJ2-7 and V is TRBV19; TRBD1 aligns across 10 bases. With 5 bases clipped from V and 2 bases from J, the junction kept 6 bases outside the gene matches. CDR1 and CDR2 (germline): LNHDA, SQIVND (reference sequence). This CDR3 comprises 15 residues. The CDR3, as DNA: TGTGCCAGTAGTCTCAGGACAGGGGGAACCTACGAGCAGTACTTC. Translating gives CASSLRTGGTYEQYF.

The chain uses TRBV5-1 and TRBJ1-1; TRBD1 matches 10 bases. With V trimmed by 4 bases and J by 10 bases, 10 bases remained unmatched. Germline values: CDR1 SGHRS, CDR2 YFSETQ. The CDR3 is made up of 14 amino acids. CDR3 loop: CASSLNDRGQGAFF. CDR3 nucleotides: TGCGCCAGCAGCCTGAACGACAGGGGGCAAGGAGCTTTCTTT.

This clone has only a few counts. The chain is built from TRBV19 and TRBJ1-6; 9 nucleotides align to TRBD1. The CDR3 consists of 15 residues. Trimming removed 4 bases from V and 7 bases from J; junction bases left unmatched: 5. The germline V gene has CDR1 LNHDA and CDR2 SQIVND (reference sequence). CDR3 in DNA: TGTGCCAGTAGTACCGAACAGGGGGCCAATTCACCCCTCCACTTT. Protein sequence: CASSTEQGANSPLHF.